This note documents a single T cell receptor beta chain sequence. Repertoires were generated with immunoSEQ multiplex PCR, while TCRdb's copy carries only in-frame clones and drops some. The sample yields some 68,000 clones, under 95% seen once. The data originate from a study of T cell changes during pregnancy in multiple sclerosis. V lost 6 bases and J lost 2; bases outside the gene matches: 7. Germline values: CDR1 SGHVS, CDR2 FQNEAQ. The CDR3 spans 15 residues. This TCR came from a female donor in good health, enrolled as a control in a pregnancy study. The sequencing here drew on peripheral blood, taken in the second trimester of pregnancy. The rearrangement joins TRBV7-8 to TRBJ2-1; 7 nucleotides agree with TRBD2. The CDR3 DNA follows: TGTGCCAGCAGTGTGCGGGAGTTTACCTACAATGAGCAGTTCTTC. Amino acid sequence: CASSVREFTYNEQFF.